A selection of T cell receptor beta chains follows, all from one sample in a study of cytomegalovirus exposure and HLA in healthy donors. Clones were sequenced by immunoSEQ multiplex PCR, and TCRdb holds only the in-frame ones, with some missing. The sample lists around 93,000 clones, 82% occurring once. The source material was PBMCs. The receptors were sampled from a man aged 45-65 years in good health and CMV-seronegative. Each CDR3 is given with its conserved first and last residue. Fields, in order: clone size, V gene, J gene, D gene, CDR3 DNA, CDR3 protein. D genes are given only for firm matches. Clone size is given for some rows only: seen once, a few or many times, or a class if the clone is expanded.

size: NA; V: TRBV6-6; J: TRBJ2-1; D: TRBD1; DNA: TGTGCCAGCAGTAGCCTACAGGGGGTCGATGAGCAGTTCTTC; CDR3: CASSSLQGVDEQFF
size: NA; V: TRBV9; J: TRBJ2-5; D: NA; DNA: TGTGCCAGCAGCCCAGGACAGAGGAGGATGGAGACCCAGTACTTC; CDR3: CASSPGQRRMETQYF
size: NA; V: TRBV7-9; J: TRBJ2-3; D: TRBD2; DNA: TGTGCCAGCAGCTTACGGGGGGTTTTTTTCCGCACAGATACGCAGTATTTT; CDR3: CASSLRGVFFRTDTQYF
size: NA; V: TRBV6-1; J: TRBJ2-3; D: NA; DNA: TGTGCCAGCAGTGAAAGGACCAGGCGAGGGGGAGATCATTCTAAGTATTTT; CDR3: CASSERTRRGGDHSKYF
size: few; V: TRBV5-1; J: TRBJ2-6; D: NA; DNA: TGCGCCAGCAGCTTGGGACAGGAAGGGGCCAACGTCCTGACTTTC; CDR3: CASSLGQEGANVLTF
size: NA; V: TRBV9; J: TRBJ1-1; D: TRBD1; DNA: TGTGCCAGCAGCGAGGGGACAGGGCAAAACACTGAAGCTTTCTTT; CDR3: CASSEGTGQNTEAFF
size: once; V: TRBV28; J: TRBJ1-4; D: NA; DNA: TGTGCCAGCAGTTTTCAGGGAACTAATGAAAAACTGTTTTTT; CDR3: CASSFQGTNEKLFF
size: NA; V: TRBV19; J: TRBJ1-4; D: TRBD1; DNA: TGTGCCAGTAAAGGGTCGACAGGGGCCCTTGGTGAAAAACTGTTTTTT; CDR3: CASKGSTGALGEKLFF
size: few; V: TRBV19; J: TRBJ2-5; D: NA; DNA: TGTGCCAGTAGTCAACCCTCCAGGGAAAGAGAGAAGGAGACCCAGTACTTC; CDR3: CASSQPSREREKETQYF
size: NA; V: TRBV5-4; J: TRBJ2-5; D: TRBD2; DNA: TGTGCCAGCAGTCTAGCGGTCCAAGAGACCCAGTACTTC; CDR3: CASSLAVQETQYF
size: NA; V: TRBV6-5; J: TRBJ1-6; D: TRBD1; DNA: TGTGCCAGCAGTTACCCACCTACAGGGGGTTCACCCCTCCACTTT; CDR3: CASSYPPTGGSPLHF
size: NA; V: TRBV7-2; J: TRBJ2-7; D: NA; DNA: TGTGCCAGCAGCTTTGGCGGGGCCCTCTACGAGCAGTACTTC; CDR3: CASSFGGALYEQYF
size: NA; V: TRBV5-1; J: TRBJ2-1; D: NA; DNA: TGCGCCAGCAGCTTGGGGCGGGGCCGGCAGTTCTTC; CDR3: CASSLGRGRQFF
size: NA; V: TRBV6-5; J: TRBJ1-4; D: NA; DNA: TGTGCCAGCAGTTTACAGGGAACTAATGAAAAACTGTTTTTT; CDR3: CASSLQGTNEKLFF